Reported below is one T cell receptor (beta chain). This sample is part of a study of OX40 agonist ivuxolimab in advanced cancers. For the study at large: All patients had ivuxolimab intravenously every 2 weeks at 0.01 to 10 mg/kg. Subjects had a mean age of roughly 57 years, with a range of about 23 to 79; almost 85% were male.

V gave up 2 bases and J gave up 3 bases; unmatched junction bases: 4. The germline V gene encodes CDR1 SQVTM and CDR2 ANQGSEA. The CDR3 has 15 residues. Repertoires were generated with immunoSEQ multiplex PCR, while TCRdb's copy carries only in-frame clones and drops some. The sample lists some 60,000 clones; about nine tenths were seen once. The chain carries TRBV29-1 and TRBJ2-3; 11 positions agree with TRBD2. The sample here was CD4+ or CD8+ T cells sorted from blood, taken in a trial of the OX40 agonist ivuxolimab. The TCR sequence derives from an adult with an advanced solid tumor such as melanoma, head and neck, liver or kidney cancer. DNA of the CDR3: TGCAGCGTTGAAACTAGCGGGGGAGGGACAGATACGCAGTATTTT. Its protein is CSVETSGGGTDTQYF.